Presented here are 26 T cell receptor beta chains from one specimen sequenced in a study of cytomegalovirus exposure and HLA in healthy donors. The PCR was carried out with 60 Vbeta primers and 13 Jbeta primers. Some clones are missing from TCRdb's copy, which holds only in-frame ones; the method was immunoSEQ multiplex PCR. This table lists more than 50,000 clones. The specimen sequenced was PBMCs. Receptors originate from a man between 18 and 35 years old in good health and CMV-seropositive.

The chain is built from TRBV11-3 and TRBJ2-2, with a tentative D call TRBD2 (6 bases). Trimming stripped 4 bases from V and 1 base from J, with 10 bases between. The germline CDR1 and CDR2 sequences are SGHNT and YENEEA. There are 15 residues in the CDR3. In nucleotides, the CDR3 is TGTGCCAGCAGCTCCCGGGACTTGAACACCGGGGAGCTGTTTTTT. It encodes CASSSRDLNTGELFF.

The genes are TRBV2 and TRBJ1-2; 8 bases line up with TRBD1. CDR3 size: 14 residues. Unmatched junction bases numbered 7, after V lost 6 bases and J lost 4 bases. Germline V CDR1 and CDR2: SNHLY, FYNNEI. The CDR3 bases are TGTGCCAGCAGCCTGGGACAGGAATTCTATGGCTACACCTTC. This gives the protein CASSLGQEFYGYTF.

CDR3 sequence: CASSEAQVELAGAYEQYF. Here the CDR3 DNA reads TGTGCCAGCAGTGAAGCGCAAGTAGAACTAGCGGGAGCGTACGAGCAGTACTTC. V gene TRBV2 combines with J gene TRBJ2-5; 11 bases map to TRBD2. The better agreement between TRBJ2-7 and the DNA end casts doubt on the J call. The CDR3 runs to 18 residues. In germline, CDR1 is SNHLY, CDR2 FYNNEI.

The chain carries TRBV2 and TRBJ1-1; D ambiguous. Trimming removed 4 bases at V and 7 bases at J, with 7 bases between. The CDR3 is made up of 11 amino acids. Germline CDR1 reads SNHLY; CDR2 reads FYNNEI. CDR3 amino acids: CASSVQVEAFF. The CDR3 nucleotides read TGTGCCAGCAGTGTGCAGGTTGAAGCTTTCTTT.

CDR3 residues: CASSYGQGPNYGYTF. DNA for the CDR3: TGTGCCAGCAGTTACGGACAGGGCCCTAACTATGGCTACACCTTC. The genes are TRBV28 and TRBJ1-2; TRBD1 matches 8 bases. In germline, CDR1 is MDHEN, CDR2 SYDVKM. The V and J ends lost 4 bases and 0 bases, in that order; junction bases with no gene match: 4. There are 15 residues in the CDR3.

The chain uses TRBV5-5 and TRBJ1-1; 8 nucleotides match TRBD1. The CDR3 spans 14 residues. Germline-derived CDR1 and CDR2 are SGHKS and YYEKEE (reference sequence). With 4 bases clipped from V and 1 base from J, the junction kept 3 bases outside the gene matches. This CDR3 is CASSPGQGNTEAFF. The CDR3 coding sequence is TGTGCCAGCAGCCCCGGACAGGGGAACACTGAAGCTTTCTTT.

The J gene is TRBJ1-3, the V gene TRBV5-1; possibly TRBD1 for D (5 bases). The CDR3 length is 16 residues. The V gene lost 1 base and the J gene lost 4 bases, with 15 bases spanning the gap. CDR1 and CDR2 (germline): SGHRS, YFSETQ. The CDR3 is CASSLNAGRAGNTIYF. The CDR3 nucleotides are TGCGCCAGCAGCTTGAACGCTGGCAGGGCGGGAAACACCATATATTTT.

The genes are TRBV27 and TRBJ2-5; D is perhaps TRBD2 (5 bases). This CDR3 is built from 11 residues. Germline CDR1 and CDR2: MNHEY and SMNVEV (reference sequence). Trimming shortened V by 8 bases and J by 6 bases, and 10 bases separated the two germline ends. CDR3 protein: CASGELKTQYF. In nucleotides, the CDR3 is TGTGCCAGCGGGGAGTTGAAGACCCAGTACTTC.

The rearrangement links TRBV9 to TRBJ2-2, with 12 bases lining up with TRBD2. The CDR3 extends over 18 amino acids. CDR1 and CDR2 (germline): SGDLS, YYNGEE. V gave up 0 bases and J gave up 5 bases; unmatched junction bases: 8. The CDR3 sequence is CASSVAPGLAGFTGELFF. Here the CDR3 DNA reads TGTGCCAGCAGCGTAGCTCCTGGACTAGCGGGATTTACCGGGGAGCTGTTTTTT.

J is TRBJ1-4 and V is TRBV5-6; TRBD1 is a possible D gene (5 bases). The germline V gene encodes CDR1 SGHDT and CDR2 YYEEEE. The CDR3 spans 15 residues. Trimming took 0 bases from V and 4 from J, leaving 10 bases between them. CDR3 DNA sequence: TGTGCCAGCAGCTTGGCAGGACACCTTAATGAAAAACTGTTTTTT. Protein: CASSLAGHLNEKLFF.

The CDR3 DNA is TGCGCCAGCAGCTCTGGGGGCAGGGCCCCTAACACAGATACGCAGTATTTT. Protein product: CASSSGGRAPNTDTQYF. The chain links TRBV5-1 to TRBJ2-3, with D perhaps matching TRBD1 (6 bases). V gave up 3 bases and J gave up 2 bases, with 19 bases separating them. This CDR3 comprises 17 residues. The germline CDR1 and CDR2 sequences are SGHRS and YFSETQ.

The V call is TRBV13, the J call TRBJ2-5; TRBD2 is a possible D gene (5 bases). The CDR3 contains 13 residues. The germline CDR1 and CDR2 sequences are PRHDT and FYEKMQ (reference sequence). V gave up 0 bases and J gave up 11 bases, with 13 bases separating them. The CDR3 loop reads CASSLGKERDQYF. The CDR3 DNA is TGTGCCAGCAGCTTAGGGAAGGAGAGGGATCAGTACTTC.

The chain couples TRBV19 to TRBJ2-4; TRBD1 aligns across 7 bases. CDR3 size: 16 residues. The ends lost 6 bases at V and 2 bases at J; junction bases unmatched: 10. Germline lookup yields CDR1 LNHDA and CDR2 SQIVND (reference sequence). The CDR3 reads CASSWLADRSKNIQYF. The CDR3 DNA reads TGTGCCAGTAGCTGGCTTGCGGACAGGTCCAAAAACATTCAGTACTTC.

The CDR3 DNA sequence: TGTGCCACCGCGGGAGACACCGGGGAGCTGTTTTTT. This sequence encodes CATAGDTGELFF. The genes are TRBV6-1 and TRBJ2-2; 7 bases are a match to TRBD2. The length of the CDR3 is 12 residues. CDR1 is MNHNS, CDR2 SASEGT, per germline. Trimming cost V 10 bases and J 3 bases; bases outside gene matches: 2.

This sequence joins TRBV5-1 and TRBJ1-6, with a possible D match to TRBD1 (6 bases). This CDR3 region has 12 residues. The V and J ends lost 5 bases and 10 bases respectively, with 10 bases between them. CDR1 and CDR2 from the germline V gene are SGHRS and YFSETQ. The CDR3 is CASRSGGSPLHF. The CDR3 coding sequence is TGCGCCAGCAGGTCTGGGGGCTCACCCCTCCACTTT.

The chain employs TRBV14 and TRBJ2-7; weak D call: TRBD1 (5 bases). Trimming cost V 5 bases and J 0 bases, with 11 bases left between them. Germline V gene data show CDR1 as SGHDN and CDR2 as FVKESK. The CDR3 extends over 14 amino acids. CDR3 sequence (DNA): TGTGCCAGCAGCTCTGGTGGACACTCCTACGAGCAGTACTTC. Its translation is CASSSGGHSYEQYF.

The V and J genes are TRBV15 and TRBJ2-7; TRBD1 matches at 10 bases. Unmatched junction bases numbered 2, after V lost 3 bases and J lost 3 bases. Per germline, CDR1 LNHNV and CDR2 YYDKDF (reference sequence). This CDR3 has 14 residues. CDR3 in amino acids: CATSRGDRGYEQYF. Written as DNA, the CDR3 is TGTGCCACCAGCAGGGGGGACAGGGGCTACGAGCAGTACTTC. The full variable domain, with the rest looked up from reference TRBV15 and TRBJ2-7, is DAMVIQNPRYQVTQFGKPVTLSCSQTLNHNVMYWYQQKSSQAPKLLFHYYDKDFNNEADTPDNFQSRRPNTSFCFLDIRSPGLGDTAMYLCATSRGDRGYEQYFGPGTRLTVT.

The chain is built from TRBV5-6 and TRBJ2-1; TRBD2 matches 9 bases. V trimming: 3 bases; J trimming: 4 bases; junction bases outside the gene matches: 8. The CDR3 is made up of 16 amino acids. The germline gives CDR1 SGHDT, CDR2 YYEEEE. The CDR3 DNA reads as TGTGCCAGCAGCTATATAGCGGGAGCCGCATACAATGAGCAGTTCTTC. This gives the protein CASSYIAGAAYNEQFF.

The V call is TRBV18, the J call TRBJ2-2; no definite D call. V lost 3 bases and J lost 2, with 13 bases in between. The CDR3 is 16 amino acids. Germline V gene data show CDR1 as KGHSH and CDR2 as LQKENI. The CDR3 DNA reads as TGTGCCAGCTCACCCCGAGCCCGAACTAACACCGGGGAGCTGTTTTTT. This gives the protein CASSPRARTNTGELFF.

The V gene is TRBV18, the J gene TRBJ2-5; TRBD1 is a possible D gene (6 bases). Germline CDR1 is KGHSH and CDR2 is LQKENI. V lost 1 base to trimming and J lost 11 bases, with 17 bases between them. The CDR3 totals 14 residues. The CDR3 sequence is CASSPRTAQEEQYF. As DNA, the CDR3 is TGTGCCAGCTCACCACGGACAGCTCAGGAGGAACAGTACTTC.

The chain uses TRBV30 and TRBJ2-1, with 7 positions matching TRBD2. J gave up 7 bases and V 2 bases, and 11 bases lay outside the gene matches. CDR3 size: 15 residues. Germline loops: CDR1 GTSNPN, CDR2 SVGIG (reference sequence). DNA of the CDR3: TGTGCCTGGAGTCGGGCGGGCGGGAGTGGGAATGAGCAGTTCTTC. Protein: CAWSRAGGSGNEQFF.

V is TRBV28 and J is TRBJ2-7; D is possibly TRBD2 (5 bases). Trimming cost V 3 bases and J 3 bases, with 12 bases left between them. Germline loops: CDR1 MDHEN, CDR2 SYDVKM. This CDR3 comprises 14 residues. Here the CDR3 DNA reads TGTGCCAGCAGTTTGGGAGAGAAGGTCTACGAGCAGTACTTC. Encoded protein: CASSLGEKVYEQYF.

The CDR3 nucleotides are TGTGCCAGCAGCCGACAGGGAGGAGACACTGAAGCTTTCTTT. This codes for CASSRQGGDTEAFF. V is TRBV2 and J is TRBJ1-1; 7 bases map to TRBD1. CDR1 and CDR2 (germline): SNHLY, FYNNEI. This CDR3 is built from 14 residues. V lost 6 bases and J lost 3; bases outside the gene matches: 7. Supplemented by reference TRBV2 and TRBJ1-1, the full variable domain reads EPEVTQTPSHQVTQMGQEVILRCVPISNHLYFYWYRQILGQKVEFLVSFYNNEISEKSEIFDDQFSVERPDGSNFTLKIRSTKLEDSAMYFCASSRQGGDTEAFFGQGTRLTVV.

The rearrangement joins TRBV18 to TRBJ2-2; 10 bases line up with TRBD1. The CDR3 has 15 amino acids. V was pared by 3 bases and J by 5 bases, with 3 bases of the junction left unmatched. Germline loops: CDR1 KGHSH, CDR2 LQKENI. The CDR3 DNA is TGTGCCAGCTCACCCACGGGACAGGGGACCGGGGAGCTGTTTTTT. Its translation is CASSPTGQGTGELFF.

The rearrangement joins TRBV6-1 to TRBJ1-1, with D perhaps TRBD1 (6 bases). Per germline, CDR1 MNHNS and CDR2 SASEGT. This CDR3 is built from 13 residues. V was pared by 4 bases and J by 5 bases, with 11 bases between. The CDR3 sequence: CASSVAQGTEAFF. The CDR3 nucleotides read TGTGCCAGCAGTGTCGCCCAGGGGACTGAAGCTTTCTTT.

This chain joins TRBV14 and TRBJ2-1; D is undetermined. Per germline, CDR1 SGHDN and CDR2 FVKESK. V gave up 4 bases and J gave up 0 bases, with 10 bases separating them. This CDR3 comprises 15 residues. CDR3 coding DNA: TGTGCCAGCAGCCTTGGTGGCAGCTCCTACAATGAGCAGTTCTTC. It encodes CASSLGGSSYNEQFF.